This T cell receptor (beta chain) was sequenced during a study of blood T cell repertoires in COVID-19. Background on the study: COVID-19 samples from acute and convalescent phases originated in the United States, Italy and Spain. Nucleic acid was either cDNA or gDNA, and it came from T cells, B-cell-depleted T cells, or PBMCs.

In the original workflow: From reference gene primer amplification, estimates of nucleated cell counts were derived. Sequenced by immunoSEQ multiplex PCR; TCRdb stores in-frame clones only, minus some. The V and J calls and the clone size are those of that table, but D and trimming were determined from the DNA. The sample records 250,000 or so clones, around 88% being singletons. The CDR3 runs 13 residues. The V gene's germline CDR1 is SGDLS and CDR2 YYNGEE. The V and J ends lost 1 base and 7 bases, in that order; junction bases with no gene match: 2. The sample comprised peripheral blood. This clonotype was sampled from a man older than 75 with acute or convalescent COVID-19. The chain employs TRBV9 and TRBJ1-1, with 9 bases lining up with TRBD1. The CDR3 reads CASSVMGQGEAFF. For the CDR3, the DNA is TGTGCCAGCAGCGTAATGGGACAGGGTGAAGCTTTCTTT.